A selection of T cell receptor beta chains follows, all from one sample in a study of cytotoxic CD8 clonotypes in ibrutinib-treated CLL. Here immunoSEQ multiplex PCR was the method, and the copy in TCRdb shows in-frame clones only, minus some. This sample has tens of thousands of clones, with around 60% found just once. The specimen was PBMCs, collected after 24 months of ibrutinib treatment. The receptors derive from a human donor with chronic lymphocytic leukemia. CDR3s include the opening cysteine and the closing phenylalanine or tryptophan. Clone size is given for some rows only: seen once, a few or many times, or a class if the clone is expanded.

V gene	clone size	J gene	CDR3 protein
TRBV10-1	.	TRBJ2-7	CATDSDSYEQYF
TRBV4-1	.	TRBJ1-6	CASSQAEGVRSPLHF
TRBV10-2	.	TRBJ1-1	CASKGRRQGDPEAFF
TRBV19	.	TRBJ2-2	CASRGSGSHTGELFF
TRBV9	.	TRBJ1-2	CASSVVRPDGYTF
TRBV7-6	.	TRBJ1-3	CASSSNLGPSGNTIYF
TRBV5-6	.	TRBJ2-2	CASSLVGTGELFF
TRBV5-4	few	TRBJ2-5	CASSPLSPLRDETQYF
TRBV5-1	.	TRBJ2-3	CASSNGGTYLTDTQYF
TRBV9	.	TRBJ1-1	CASSVLTGIWDTEAFF
TRBV5-6	.	TRBJ1-2	CASSLLPTDPYYGYTF
TRBV7-6	few	TRBJ1-6	CASSLGAAGGNSPLHF
TRBV5-3	.	TRBJ1-5	CASSLEGAGNQPQHF
TRBV11-2	.	TRBJ2-1	CASSTRLAGHYEQFF
TRBV6-6	.	TRBJ1-4	CASSYPEEANEKLFF
TRBV19	few	TRBJ2-6	CASRTPTGANVLTF
TRBV27	.	TRBJ2-2	CASSFITGELFF
TRBV25-1	.	TRBJ2-7	CASSENQGVYSEQYF
TRBV6-5	.	TRBJ2-1	CASTGDSSSYNEQFF
TRBV21-1	.	TRBJ2-5	CASSIWETGAEETQYF
TRBV5-1	once	TRBJ1-1	CASSWTGLGPTTEAFF
TRBV10-3	large	TRBJ1-1	CAIAVGVAGASEAFF
TRBV6-5	few	TRBJ2-3	CASSTRNPRTDTQYF
TRBV28	few	TRBJ1-2	CASINPPYGYTF